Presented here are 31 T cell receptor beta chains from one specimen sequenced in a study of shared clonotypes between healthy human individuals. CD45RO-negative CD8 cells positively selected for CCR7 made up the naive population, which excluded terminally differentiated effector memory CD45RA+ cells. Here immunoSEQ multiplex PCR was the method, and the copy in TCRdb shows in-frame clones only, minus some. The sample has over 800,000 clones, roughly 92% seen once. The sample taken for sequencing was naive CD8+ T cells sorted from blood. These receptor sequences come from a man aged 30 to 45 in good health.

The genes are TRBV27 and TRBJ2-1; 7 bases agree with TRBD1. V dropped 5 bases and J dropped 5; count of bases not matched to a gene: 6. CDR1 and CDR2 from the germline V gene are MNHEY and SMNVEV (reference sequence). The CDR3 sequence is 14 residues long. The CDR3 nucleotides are TGTGCCAGCAGTGTAGACAGGGATAACAATGAGCAGTTCTTC. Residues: CASSVDRDNNEQFF.

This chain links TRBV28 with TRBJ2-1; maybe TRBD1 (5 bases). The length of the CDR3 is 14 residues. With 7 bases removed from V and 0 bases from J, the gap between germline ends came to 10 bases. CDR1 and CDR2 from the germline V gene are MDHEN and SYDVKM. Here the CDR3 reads CASKQVYSYNEQFF. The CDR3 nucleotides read TGTGCCAGCAAACAGGTTTACTCCTACAATGAGCAGTTCTTC.

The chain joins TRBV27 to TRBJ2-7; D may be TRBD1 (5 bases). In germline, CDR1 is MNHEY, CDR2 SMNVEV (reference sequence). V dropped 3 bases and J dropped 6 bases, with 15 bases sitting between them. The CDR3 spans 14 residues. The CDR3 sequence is CASSFLGQGLEQYF. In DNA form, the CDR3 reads TGTGCCAGCAGTTTCCTTGGCCAGGGTCTCGAGCAGTACTTC.

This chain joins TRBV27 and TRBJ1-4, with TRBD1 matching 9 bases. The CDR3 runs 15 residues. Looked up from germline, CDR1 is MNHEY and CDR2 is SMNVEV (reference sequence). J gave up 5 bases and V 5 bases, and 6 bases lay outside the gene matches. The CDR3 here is CASSTQGAANEKLFF. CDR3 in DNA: TGTGCCAGCAGTACACAGGGGGCTGCGAATGAAAAACTGTTTTTT.

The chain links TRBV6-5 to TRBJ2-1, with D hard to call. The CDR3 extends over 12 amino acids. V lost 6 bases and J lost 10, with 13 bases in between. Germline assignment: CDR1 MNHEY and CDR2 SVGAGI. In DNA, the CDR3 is TGTGCCAGCAGGCCTCATCCAAACGAGCAGTTCTTC. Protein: CASRPHPNEQFF.

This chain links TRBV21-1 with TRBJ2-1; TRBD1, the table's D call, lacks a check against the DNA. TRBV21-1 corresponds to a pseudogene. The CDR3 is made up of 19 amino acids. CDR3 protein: CASTLIRDREGALGVEQFF. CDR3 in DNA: TGTGCCAGCACCTTAATACGGGACAGGGAAGGTGCCTTGGGTGTTGAGCAGTTCTTC.

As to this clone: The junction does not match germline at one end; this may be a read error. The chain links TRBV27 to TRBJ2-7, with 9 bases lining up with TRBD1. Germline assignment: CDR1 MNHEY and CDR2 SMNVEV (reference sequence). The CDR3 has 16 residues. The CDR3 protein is CTSSLSRGTGLGEQYF. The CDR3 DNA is TGTACCAGCAGTTTGTCTCGCGGGACAGGGCTAGGAGAGCAGTACTTC.

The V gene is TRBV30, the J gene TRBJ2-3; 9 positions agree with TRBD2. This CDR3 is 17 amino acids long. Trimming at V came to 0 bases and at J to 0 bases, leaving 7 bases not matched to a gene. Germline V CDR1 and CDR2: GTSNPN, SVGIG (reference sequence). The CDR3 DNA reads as TGTGCCTGGAGTGTAATCCTAGCGGGGTCTAGCACAGATACGCAGTATTTT. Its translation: CAWSVILAGSSTDTQYF.

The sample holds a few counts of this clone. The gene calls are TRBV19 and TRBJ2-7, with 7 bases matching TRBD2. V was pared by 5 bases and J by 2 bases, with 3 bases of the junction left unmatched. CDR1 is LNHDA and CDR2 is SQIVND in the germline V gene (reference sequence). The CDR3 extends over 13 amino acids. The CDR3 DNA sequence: TGTGCCAGTAGTGCGGGACTAACCTACGAGCAGTACTTC. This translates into CASSAGLTYEQYF.

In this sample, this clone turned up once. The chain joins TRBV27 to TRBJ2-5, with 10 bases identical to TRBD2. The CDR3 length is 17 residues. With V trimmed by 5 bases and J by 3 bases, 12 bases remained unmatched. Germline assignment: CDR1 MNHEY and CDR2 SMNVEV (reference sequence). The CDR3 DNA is TGTGCCAGCAGTCCCCATACTAGCGGGGATGGGAAAGAGACCCAGTACTTC. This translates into CASSPHTSGDGKETQYF.

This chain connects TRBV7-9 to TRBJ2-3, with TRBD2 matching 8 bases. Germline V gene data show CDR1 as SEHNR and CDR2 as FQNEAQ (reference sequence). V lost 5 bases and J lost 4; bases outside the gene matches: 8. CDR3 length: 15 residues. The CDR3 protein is CASSVSGSVADTQYF. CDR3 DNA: TGTGCCAGCAGCGTGAGCGGGAGCGTGGCAGATACGCAGTATTTT.

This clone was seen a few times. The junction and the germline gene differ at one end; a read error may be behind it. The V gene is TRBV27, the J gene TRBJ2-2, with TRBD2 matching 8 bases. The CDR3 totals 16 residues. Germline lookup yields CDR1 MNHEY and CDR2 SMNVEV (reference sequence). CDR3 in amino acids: CASSLSTSGNTGELFF. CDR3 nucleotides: TGTGCCAGCAGTCTATCCACTAGCGGGAACACCGGGGAGCTGTTTTTT.

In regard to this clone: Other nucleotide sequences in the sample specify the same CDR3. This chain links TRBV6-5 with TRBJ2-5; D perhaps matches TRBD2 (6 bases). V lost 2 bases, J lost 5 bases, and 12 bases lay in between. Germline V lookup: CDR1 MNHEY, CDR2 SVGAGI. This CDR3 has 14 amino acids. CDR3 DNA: TGTGCCAGCAGTTACGGAGGGTCTGGGGAGACCCAGTACTTC. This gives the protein CASSYGGSGETQYF.

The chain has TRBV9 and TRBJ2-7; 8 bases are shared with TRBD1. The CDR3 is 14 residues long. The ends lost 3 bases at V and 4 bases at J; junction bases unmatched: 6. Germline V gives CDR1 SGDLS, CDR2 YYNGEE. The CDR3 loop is CASSADYRGYEQYF. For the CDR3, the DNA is TGTGCCAGCAGCGCCGACTACAGGGGGTACGAGCAGTACTTC.

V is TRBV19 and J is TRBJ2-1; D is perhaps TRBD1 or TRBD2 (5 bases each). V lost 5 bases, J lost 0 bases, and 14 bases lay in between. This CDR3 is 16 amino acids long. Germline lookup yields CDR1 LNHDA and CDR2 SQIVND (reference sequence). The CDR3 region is CASSPRDDSSYNEQFF. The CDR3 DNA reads TGTGCCAGTAGTCCCCGGGACGATAGCTCCTACAATGAGCAGTTCTTC.

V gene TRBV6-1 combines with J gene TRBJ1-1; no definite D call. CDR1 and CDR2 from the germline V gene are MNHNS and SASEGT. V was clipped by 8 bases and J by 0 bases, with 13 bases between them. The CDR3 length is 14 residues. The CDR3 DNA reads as TGTGCCAGCGCCGGGAGAGTTATGAACACTGAAGCTTTCTTT. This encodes CASAGRVMNTEAFF.

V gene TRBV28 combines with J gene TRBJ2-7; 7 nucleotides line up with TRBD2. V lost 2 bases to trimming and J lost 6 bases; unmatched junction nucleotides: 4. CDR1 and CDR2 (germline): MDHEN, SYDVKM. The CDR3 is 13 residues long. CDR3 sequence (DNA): TGTGCCAGCAGTTTAGGGACTATATTCGAGCAGTACTTC. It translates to CASSLGTIFEQYF.

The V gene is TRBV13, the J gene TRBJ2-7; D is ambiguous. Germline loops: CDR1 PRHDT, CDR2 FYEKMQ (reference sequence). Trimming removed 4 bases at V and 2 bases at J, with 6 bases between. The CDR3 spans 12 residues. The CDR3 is CASSSAPYEQYF. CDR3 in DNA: TGTGCCAGCAGCTCCGCCCCCTACGAGCAGTACTTC.

DNA of the CDR3: TGTGCCAGCAGCCGCTACAATCCCGGACGACGTGTCGCGAAGGAAAAACTGTTTTTT. Translated: CASSRYNPGRRVAKEKLFF. The gene calls are TRBV16 and TRBJ1-4; no firm D call. V lost 4 bases to trimming and J lost 8 bases, with 29 bases between them. Per the germline V gene, CDR1 is KGHSY and CDR2 is FQNENV. The CDR3 length is 19 residues.

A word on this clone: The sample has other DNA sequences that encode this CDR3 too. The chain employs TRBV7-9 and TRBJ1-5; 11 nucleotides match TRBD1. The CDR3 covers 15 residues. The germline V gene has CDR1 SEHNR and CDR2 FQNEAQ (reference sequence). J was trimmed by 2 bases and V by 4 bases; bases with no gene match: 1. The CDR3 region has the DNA TGTGCCAGCAGCTCGGGACAGGGGGGCAATCAGCCCCAGCATTTT. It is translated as CASSSGQGGNQPQHF. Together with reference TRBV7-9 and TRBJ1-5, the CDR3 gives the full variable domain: DTGVSQNPRHKITKRGQNVTFRCDPISEHNRLYWYRQTLGQGPEFLTYFQNEAQLEKSRLLSDRFSAERPKGSFSTLEIQRTEQGDSAMYLCASSSGQGGNQPQHFGDGTRLSIL.

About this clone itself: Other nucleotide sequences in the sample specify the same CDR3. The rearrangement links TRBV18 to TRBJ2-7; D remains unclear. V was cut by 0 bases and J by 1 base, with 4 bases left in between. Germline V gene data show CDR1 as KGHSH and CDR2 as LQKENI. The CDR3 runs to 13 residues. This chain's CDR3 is CASSPPGSYEQYF. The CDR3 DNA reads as TGTGCCAGCTCACCACCAGGGTCCTACGAGCAGTACTTC.

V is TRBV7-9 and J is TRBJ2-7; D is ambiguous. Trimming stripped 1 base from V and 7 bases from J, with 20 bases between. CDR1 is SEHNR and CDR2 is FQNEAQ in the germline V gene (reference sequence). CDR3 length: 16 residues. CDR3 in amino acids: CASSLDGLTSMGEQYF. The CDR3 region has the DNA TGTGCCAGCAGCTTAGATGGTCTAACAAGTATGGGGGAGCAGTACTTC.

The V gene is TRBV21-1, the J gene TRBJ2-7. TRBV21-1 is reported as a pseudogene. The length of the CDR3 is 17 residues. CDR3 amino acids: CASSKAAKGTDSYEQYF. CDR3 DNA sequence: TGTGCCAGCAGCAAAGCTGCCAAGGGAACGGACTCCTACGAGCAGTACTTC.

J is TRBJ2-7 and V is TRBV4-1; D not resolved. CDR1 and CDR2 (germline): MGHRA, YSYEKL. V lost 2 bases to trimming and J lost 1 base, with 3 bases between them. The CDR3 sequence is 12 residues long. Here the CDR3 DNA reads TGCGCCAGCAGCCAACCATCCTACGAGCAGTACTTC. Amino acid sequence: CASSQPSYEQYF.

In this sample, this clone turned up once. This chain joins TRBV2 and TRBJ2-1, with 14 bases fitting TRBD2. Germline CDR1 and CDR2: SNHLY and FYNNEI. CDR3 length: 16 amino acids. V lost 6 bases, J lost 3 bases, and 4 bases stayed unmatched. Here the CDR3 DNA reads TGTGCCAGCAGGGGACTAGCGGGAGAGATCTACAATGAGCAGTTCTTC. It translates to CASRGLAGEIYNEQFF.

The CDR3 loop is CASSLGGVLYNEQFF. The CDR3 nucleotides read TGTGCCAGCAGCTTAGGCGGGGTTCTCTACAATGAGCAGTTCTTC. This chain uses TRBV11-2 with TRBJ2-1, with a weak D call TRBD2 (6 bases). The CDR3 consists of 15 residues. Deletions cut 1 base from V and 3 bases from J, with 10 bases between. Germline V gives CDR1 SGHAT, CDR2 FQNNGV.

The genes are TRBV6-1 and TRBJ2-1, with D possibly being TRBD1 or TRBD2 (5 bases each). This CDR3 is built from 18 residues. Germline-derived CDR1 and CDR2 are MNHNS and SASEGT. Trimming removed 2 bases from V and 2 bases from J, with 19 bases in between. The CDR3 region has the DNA TGTGCCAGCAGTGAAATGGGGGTCGGCGCTTCCCCCTACAATGAGCAGTTCTTC. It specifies CASSEMGVGASPYNEQFF.

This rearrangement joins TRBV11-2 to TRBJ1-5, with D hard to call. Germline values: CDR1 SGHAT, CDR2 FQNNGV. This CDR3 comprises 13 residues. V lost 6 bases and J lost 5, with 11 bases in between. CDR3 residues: CASRLGYDQPQHF. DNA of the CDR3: TGTGCCAGCAGATTGGGGTATGATCAGCCCCAGCATTTT. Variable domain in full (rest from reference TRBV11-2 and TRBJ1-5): EAGVAQSPRYKIIEKRQSVAFWCNPISGHATLYWYQQILGQGPKLLIQFQNNGVVDDSQLPKDRFSAERLKGVDSTLKIQPAKLEDSAVYLCASRLGYDQPQHFGDGTRLSIL.

CDR3 protein: CASIGGSYGNEQFF. The DNA for the CDR3 is TGTGCCAGCATAGGCGGGAGCTATGGAAATGAGCAGTTCTTC. This rearrangement joins TRBV6-6 to TRBJ2-1; 7 bases agree with TRBD2. CDR3 length: 14 residues. CDR1 is MNHNY, CDR2 SVGAGI, per germline (reference sequence). V gave up 7 bases and J gave up 7 bases; unmatched junction bases: 10.

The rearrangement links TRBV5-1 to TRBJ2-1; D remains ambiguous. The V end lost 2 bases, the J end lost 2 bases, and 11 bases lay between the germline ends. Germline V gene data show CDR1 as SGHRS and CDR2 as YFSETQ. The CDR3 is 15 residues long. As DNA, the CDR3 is TGCGCCAGCAGCTTTACATCAGAGCCCTACAATGAGCAGTTCTTC. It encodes CASSFTSEPYNEQFF. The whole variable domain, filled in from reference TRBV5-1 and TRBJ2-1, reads KAGVTQTPRYLIKTRGQQVTLSCSPISGHRSVSWYQQTPGQGLQFLFEYFSETQRNKGNFPGRFSGRQFSNSRSEMNVSTLELGDSALYLCASSFTSEPYNEQFFGPGTRLTVL.

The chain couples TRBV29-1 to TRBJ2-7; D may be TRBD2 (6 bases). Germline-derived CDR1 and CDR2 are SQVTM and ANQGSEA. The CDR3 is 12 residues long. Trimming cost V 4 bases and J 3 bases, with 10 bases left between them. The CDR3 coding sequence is TGCAGCGTTGCGGGAGAGAGCTACGAGCAGTACTTC. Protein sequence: CSVAGESYEQYF.